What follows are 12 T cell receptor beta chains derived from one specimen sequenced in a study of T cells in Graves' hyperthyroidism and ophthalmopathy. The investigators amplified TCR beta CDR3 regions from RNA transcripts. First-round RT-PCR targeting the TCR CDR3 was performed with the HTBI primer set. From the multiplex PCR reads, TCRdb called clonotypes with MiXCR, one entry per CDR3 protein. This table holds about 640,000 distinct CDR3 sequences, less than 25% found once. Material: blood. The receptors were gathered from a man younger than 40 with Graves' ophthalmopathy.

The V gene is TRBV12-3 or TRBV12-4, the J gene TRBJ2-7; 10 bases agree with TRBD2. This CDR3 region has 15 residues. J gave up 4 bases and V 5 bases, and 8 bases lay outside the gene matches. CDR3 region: CASSPGGLASYEQYF. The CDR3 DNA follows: TGTGCCAGCAGTCCGGGGGGACTAGCGTCATACGAGCAGTACTTC.

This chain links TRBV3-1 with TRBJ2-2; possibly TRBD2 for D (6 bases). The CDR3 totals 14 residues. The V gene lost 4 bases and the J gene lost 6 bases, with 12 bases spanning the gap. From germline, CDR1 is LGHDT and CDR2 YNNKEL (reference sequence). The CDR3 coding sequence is TGTGCCAGCAGCCTTTCGACTAGGGCCGGGGAGCTGTTTTTT. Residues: CASSLSTRAGELFF.

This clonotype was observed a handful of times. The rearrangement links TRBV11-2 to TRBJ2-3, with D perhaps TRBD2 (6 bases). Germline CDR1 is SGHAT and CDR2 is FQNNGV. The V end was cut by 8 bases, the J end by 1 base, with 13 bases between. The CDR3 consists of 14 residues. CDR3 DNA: TGTGCCAGCTGGCGACTAGGAGGCACAGATACGCAGTATTTT. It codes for CASWRLGGTDTQYF.

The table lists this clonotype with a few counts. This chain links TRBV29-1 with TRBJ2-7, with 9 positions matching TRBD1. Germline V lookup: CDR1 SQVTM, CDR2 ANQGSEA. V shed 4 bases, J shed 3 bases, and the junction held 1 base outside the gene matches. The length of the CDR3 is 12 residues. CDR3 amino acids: CSVGDRVYEQYF. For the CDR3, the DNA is TGCAGCGTTGGGGACAGGGTCTACGAGCAGTACTTC.

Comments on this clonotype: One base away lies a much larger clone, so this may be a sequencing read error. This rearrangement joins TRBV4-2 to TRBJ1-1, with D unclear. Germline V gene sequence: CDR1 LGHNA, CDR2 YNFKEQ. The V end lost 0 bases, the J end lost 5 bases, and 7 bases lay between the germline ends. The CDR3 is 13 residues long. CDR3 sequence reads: CASSQDERTEAFF. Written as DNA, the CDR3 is TGTGCCAGCAGCCAAGATGAGAGGACTGAAGCTTTCTTT.

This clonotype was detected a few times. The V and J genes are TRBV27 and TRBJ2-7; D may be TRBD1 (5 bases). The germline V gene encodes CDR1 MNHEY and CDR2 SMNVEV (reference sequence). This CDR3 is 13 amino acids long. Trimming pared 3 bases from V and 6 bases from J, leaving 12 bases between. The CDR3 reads CASSFKGSREQYF. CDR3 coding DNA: TGTGCCAGCAGTTTCAAGGGGTCGCGCGAGCAGTACTTC.

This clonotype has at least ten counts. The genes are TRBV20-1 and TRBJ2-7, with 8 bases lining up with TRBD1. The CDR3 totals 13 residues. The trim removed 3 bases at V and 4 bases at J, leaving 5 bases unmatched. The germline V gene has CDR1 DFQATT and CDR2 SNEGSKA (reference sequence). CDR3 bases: TGCAGTGCTAGGGACAGGGTATCGTACGAGCAGTACTTC. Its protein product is CSARDRVSYEQYF.

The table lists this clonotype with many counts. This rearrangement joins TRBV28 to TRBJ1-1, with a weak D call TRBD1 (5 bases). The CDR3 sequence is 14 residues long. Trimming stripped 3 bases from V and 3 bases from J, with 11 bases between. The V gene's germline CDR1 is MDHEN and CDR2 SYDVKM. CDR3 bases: TGTGCCAGCAGTTTCGGTCTAGGGGACACTGAAGCTTTCTTT. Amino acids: CASSFGLGDTEAFF.

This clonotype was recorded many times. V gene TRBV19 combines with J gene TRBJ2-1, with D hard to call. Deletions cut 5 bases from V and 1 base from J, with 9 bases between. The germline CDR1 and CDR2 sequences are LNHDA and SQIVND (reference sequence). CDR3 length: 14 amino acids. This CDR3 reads CASSRRSSYNEQFF. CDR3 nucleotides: TGTGCCAGTAGTCGCAGATCATCCTACAATGAGCAGTTCTTC.

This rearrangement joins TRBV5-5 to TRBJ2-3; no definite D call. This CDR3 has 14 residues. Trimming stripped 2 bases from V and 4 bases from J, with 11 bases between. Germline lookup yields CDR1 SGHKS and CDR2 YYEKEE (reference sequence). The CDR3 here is CASSLGKPADTQYF. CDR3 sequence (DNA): TGTGCCAGCAGCTTAGGTAAACCCGCAGATACGCAGTATTTT.

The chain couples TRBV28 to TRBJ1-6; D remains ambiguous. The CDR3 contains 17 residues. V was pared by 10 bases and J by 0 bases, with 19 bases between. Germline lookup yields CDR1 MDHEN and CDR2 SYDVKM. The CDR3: CATVRIALSSYNSPLHF. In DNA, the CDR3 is TGTGCCACCGTGAGAATTGCTCTGAGCTCCTATAATTCACCCCTCCACTTT.

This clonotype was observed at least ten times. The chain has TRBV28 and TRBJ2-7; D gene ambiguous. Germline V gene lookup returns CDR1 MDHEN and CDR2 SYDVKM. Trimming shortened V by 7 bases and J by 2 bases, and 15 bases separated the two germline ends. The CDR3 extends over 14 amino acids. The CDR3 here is CASTIGRRAYEQYF. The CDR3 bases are TGTGCCAGCACCATCGGGCGGAGAGCCTACGAGCAGTACTTC.